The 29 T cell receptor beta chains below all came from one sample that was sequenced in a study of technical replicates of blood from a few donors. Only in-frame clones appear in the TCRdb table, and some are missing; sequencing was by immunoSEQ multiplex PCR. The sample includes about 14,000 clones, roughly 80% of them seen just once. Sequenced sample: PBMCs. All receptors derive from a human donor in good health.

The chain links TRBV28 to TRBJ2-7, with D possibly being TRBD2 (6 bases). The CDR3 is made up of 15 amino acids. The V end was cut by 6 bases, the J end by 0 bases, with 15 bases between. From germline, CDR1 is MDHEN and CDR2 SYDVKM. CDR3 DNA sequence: TGTGCCAGCAGACCTTCCGGGACTTACTCCTACGAGCAGTACTTC. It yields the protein CASRPSGTYSYEQYF.

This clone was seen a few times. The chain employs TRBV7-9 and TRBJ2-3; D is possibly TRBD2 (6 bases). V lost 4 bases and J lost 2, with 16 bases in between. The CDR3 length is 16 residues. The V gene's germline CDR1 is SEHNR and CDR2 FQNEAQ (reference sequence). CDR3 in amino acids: CASSSSLGTYTDTQYF. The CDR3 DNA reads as TGTGCCAGCAGCTCCTCCTTAGGGACTTACACAGATACGCAGTATTTT.

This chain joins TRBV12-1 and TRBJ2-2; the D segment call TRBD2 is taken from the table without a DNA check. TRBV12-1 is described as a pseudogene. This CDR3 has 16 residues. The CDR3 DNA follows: TGTGCCAGCATCTTTCGAGGGCAGAATGACACCGGGGAGCTGTTTTTT. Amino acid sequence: CASIFRGQNDTGELFF.

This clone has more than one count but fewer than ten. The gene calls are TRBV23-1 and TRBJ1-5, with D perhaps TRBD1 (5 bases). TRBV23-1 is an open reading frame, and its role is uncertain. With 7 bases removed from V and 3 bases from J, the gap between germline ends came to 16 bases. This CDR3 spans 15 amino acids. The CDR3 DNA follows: TGCGCCAGCACCCGGGGTGGGGGGATCAATCAGCCCCAGCATTTT. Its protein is CASTRGGGINQPQHF.

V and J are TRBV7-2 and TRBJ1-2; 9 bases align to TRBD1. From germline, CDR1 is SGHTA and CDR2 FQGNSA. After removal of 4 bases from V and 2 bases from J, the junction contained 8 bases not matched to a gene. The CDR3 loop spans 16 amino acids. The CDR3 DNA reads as TGTGCCAGCAGCTCACATTCCGGGACAGGGAACTATGGCTACACCTTC. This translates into CASSSHSGTGNYGYTF.

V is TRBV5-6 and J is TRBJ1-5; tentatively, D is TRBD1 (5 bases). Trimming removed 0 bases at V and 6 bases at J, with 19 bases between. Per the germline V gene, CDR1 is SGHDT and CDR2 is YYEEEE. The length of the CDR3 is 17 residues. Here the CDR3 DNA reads TGTGCCAGCAGCTTGGGGCCAGGGCGGGGACTTGCTCAGCCCCAGCATTTT. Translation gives CASSLGPGRGLAQPQHF.

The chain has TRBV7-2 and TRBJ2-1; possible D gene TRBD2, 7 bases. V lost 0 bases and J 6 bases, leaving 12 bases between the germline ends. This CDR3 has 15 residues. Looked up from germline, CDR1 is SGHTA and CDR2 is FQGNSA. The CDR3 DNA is TGTGCCAGCAGCTTAGCGGGGGGGCTAGGCAATGAGCAGTTCTTC. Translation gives CASSLAGGLGNEQFF.

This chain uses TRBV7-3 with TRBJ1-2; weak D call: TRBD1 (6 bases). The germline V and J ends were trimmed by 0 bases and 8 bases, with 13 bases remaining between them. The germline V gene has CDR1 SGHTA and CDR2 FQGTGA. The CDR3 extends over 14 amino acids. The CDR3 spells CASSLTSGGGGYTF. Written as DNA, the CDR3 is TGTGCCAGCAGCTTAACGTCGGGGGGCGGAGGCTACACCTTC.

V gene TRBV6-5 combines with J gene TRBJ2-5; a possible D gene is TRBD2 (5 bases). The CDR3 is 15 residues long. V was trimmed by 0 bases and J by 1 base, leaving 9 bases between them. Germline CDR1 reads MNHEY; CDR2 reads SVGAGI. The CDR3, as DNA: TGTGCCAGCAGTTACTCGGAGGCGACCCAAGAGACCCAGTACTTC. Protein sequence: CASSYSEATQETQYF.

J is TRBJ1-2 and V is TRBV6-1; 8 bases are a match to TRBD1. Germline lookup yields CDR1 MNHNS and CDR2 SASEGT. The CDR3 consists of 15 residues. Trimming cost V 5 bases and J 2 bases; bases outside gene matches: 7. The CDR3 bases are TGTGCCAGCAGTAAGGGACAGGACCCAAACTATGGCTACACCTTC. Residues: CASSKGQDPNYGYTF.

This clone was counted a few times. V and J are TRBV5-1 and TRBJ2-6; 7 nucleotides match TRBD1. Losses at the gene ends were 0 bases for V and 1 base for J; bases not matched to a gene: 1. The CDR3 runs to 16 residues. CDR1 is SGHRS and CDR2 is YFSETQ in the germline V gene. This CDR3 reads CASSLEGQSGANVLTF. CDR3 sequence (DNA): TGCGCCAGCAGCTTGGAGGGACAGTCTGGGGCCAACGTCCTGACTTTC.

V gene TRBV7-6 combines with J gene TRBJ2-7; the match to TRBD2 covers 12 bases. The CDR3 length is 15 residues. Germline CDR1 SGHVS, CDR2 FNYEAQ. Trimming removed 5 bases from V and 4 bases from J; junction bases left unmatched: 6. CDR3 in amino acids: CASSPEGLAGYEQYF. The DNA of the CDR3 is TGTGCCAGCAGCCCCGAGGGACTAGCGGGTTACGAGCAGTACTTC.

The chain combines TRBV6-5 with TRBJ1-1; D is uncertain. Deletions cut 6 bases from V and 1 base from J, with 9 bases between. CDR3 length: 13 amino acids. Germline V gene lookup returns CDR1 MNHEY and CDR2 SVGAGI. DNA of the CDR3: TGTGCCAGCAGAAATACAGAGAACACTGAAGCTTTCTTT. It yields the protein CASRNTENTEAFF.

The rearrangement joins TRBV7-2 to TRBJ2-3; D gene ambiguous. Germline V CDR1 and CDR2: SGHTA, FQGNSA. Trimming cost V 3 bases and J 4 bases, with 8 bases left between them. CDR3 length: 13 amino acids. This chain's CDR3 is CASSFTQSDTQYF. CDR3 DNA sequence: TGTGCCAGCAGCTTCACTCAATCAGATACGCAGTATTTT.

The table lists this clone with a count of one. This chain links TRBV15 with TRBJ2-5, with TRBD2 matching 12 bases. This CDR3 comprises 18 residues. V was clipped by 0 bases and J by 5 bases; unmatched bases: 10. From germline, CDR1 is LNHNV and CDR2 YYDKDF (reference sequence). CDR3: CATSRELAGGRFRETQYF. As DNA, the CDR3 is TGTGCCACCAGCAGAGAGCTAGCGGGAGGGCGATTTCGGGAGACCCAGTACTTC.

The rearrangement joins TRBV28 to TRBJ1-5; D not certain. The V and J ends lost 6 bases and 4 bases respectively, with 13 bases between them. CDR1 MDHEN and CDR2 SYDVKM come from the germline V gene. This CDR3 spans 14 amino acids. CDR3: CASRDWVENQPQHF. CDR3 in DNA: TGTGCCAGCAGAGACTGGGTGGAAAATCAGCCCCAGCATTTT.

CDR3 protein: CASSTHTDTEAFF. In DNA form, the CDR3 reads TGTGCCAGCAGCACCCATACTGACACTGAAGCTTTCTTT. The chain combines TRBV9 with TRBJ1-1; no definite D call. Between the trimmed V and J ends, which lost 4 bases and 3 bases, there was a span of 10 bases. Germline V gene lookup returns CDR1 SGDLS and CDR2 YYNGEE. The CDR3 totals 13 residues.

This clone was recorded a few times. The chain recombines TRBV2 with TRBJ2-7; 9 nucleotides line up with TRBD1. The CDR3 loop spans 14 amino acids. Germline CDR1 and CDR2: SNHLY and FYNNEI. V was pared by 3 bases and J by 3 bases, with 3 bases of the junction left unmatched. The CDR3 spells CASSERTGVYEQYF. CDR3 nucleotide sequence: TGTGCCAGCAGTGAGCGGACAGGGGTCTACGAGCAGTACTTC.

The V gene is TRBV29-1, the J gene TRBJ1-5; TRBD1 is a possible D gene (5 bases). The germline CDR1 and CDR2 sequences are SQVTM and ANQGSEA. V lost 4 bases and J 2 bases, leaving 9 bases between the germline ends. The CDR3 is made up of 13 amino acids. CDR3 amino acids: CSVGRGGNQPQHF. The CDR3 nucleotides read TGCAGCGTTGGGAGGGGAGGCAATCAGCCCCAGCATTTT.

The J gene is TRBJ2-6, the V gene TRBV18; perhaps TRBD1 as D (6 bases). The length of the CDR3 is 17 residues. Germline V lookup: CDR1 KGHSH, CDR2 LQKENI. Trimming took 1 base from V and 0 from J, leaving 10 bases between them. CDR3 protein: CASSPRTANSGANVLTF. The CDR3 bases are TGTGCCAGCTCACCACGGACAGCCAACTCTGGGGCCAACGTCCTGACTTTC.

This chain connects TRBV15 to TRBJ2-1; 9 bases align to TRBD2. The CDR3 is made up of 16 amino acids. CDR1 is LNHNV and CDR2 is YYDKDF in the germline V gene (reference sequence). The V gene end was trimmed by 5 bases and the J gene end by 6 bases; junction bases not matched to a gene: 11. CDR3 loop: CATSLFLAGVGNEQFF. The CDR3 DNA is TGTGCCACCAGCTTGTTCTTAGCGGGAGTCGGCAATGAGCAGTTCTTC.

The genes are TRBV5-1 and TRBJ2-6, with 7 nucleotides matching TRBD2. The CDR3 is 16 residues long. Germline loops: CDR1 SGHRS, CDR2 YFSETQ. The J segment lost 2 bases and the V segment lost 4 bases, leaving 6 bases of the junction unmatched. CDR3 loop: CASSTQAGAGANVLTF. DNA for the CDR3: TGCGCCAGCAGCACCCAGGCGGGGGCTGGGGCCAACGTCCTGACTTTC.

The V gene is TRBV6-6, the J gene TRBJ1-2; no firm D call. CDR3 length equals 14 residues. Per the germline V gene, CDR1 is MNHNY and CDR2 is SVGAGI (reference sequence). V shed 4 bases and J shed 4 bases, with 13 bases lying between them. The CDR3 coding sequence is TGTGCCAGCAGTTTCCCCGGGTCGAGCTATGGCTACACCTTC. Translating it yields CASSFPGSSYGYTF.

The CDR3 DNA reads TGTGCCAGCAGCTCCACAGAAGGCACAGATACGCAGTATTTT. Translating gives CASSSTEGTDTQYF. The chain couples TRBV7-8 to TRBJ2-3; D unresolved. Per germline, CDR1 SGHVS and CDR2 FQNEAQ. The CDR3 spans 14 residues. V was clipped by 4 bases and J by 1 base, with 9 bases between them.

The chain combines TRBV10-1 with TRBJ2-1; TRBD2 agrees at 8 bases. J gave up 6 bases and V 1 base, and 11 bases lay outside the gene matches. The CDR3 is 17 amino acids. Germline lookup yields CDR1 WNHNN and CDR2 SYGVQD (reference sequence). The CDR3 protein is CASSEYFRAGDSNEQFF. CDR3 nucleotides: TGCGCCAGCAGTGAGTATTTCCGAGCGGGAGACTCCAATGAGCAGTTCTTC.

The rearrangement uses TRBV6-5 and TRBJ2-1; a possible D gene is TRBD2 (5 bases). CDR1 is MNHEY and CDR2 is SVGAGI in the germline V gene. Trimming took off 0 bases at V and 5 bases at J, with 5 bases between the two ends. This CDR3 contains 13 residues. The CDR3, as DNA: TGTGCCAGCAGTTACTCGAGGGACAATGAGCAGTTCTTC. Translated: CASSYSRDNEQFF.

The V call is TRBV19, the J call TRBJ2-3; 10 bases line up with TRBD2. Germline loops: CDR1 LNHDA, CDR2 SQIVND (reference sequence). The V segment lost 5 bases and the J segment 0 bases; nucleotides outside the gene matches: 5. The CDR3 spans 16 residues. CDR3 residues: CASSLIAGGSTDTQYF. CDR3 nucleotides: TGTGCCAGTAGTTTAATAGCGGGAGGAAGCACAGATACGCAGTATTTT.

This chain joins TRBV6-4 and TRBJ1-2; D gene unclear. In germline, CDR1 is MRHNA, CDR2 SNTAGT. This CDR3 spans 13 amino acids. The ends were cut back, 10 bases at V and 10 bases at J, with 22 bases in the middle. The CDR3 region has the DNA TGTGCCAATGGGGAGCCCTTCGGTATCGTCTACACCTTC. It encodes CANGEPFGIVYTF.

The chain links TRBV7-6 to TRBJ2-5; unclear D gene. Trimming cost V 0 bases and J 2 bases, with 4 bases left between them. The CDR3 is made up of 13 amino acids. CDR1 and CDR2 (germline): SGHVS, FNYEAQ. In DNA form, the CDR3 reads TGTGCCAGCAGCTTAGCGGCTCAAGAGACCCAGTACTTC. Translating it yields CASSLAAQETQYF.